Listed below are T cell receptor beta chains from one sample, sequenced in a study of OX40 agonist ivuxolimab in advanced cancers. Clones were sequenced by immunoSEQ multiplex PCR, and TCRdb holds only the in-frame ones, with some missing. The table has approximately 40,000 clones, more than 70% seen once. Sequencing was performed on CD4+ or CD8+ T cells sorted from blood, taken in a trial of the OX40 agonist ivuxolimab. All receptors come from an adult with an advanced solid tumor such as melanoma, head and neck, liver or kidney cancer. CDR3s include the opening cysteine and the closing phenylalanine or tryptophan. A D gene is named only where the DNA matches it firmly. A clone size is listed for some rows: how often the clone was seen (once, few, many), or a class if it is expanded.

j_gene	v_gene	abundance	d_gene	CDR3aa	CDR3nt
TRBJ2-3	TRBV7-6	-	-	CASSLEGGTDTQYF	TGTGCCAGCAGCTTAGAAGGTGGGACAGATACGCAGTATTTT
TRBJ2-7	TRBV9	-	-	CASSVGWGPPYEQYF	TGTGCCAGCAGCGTAGGGTGGGGACCACCCTACGAGCAGTACTTC
TRBJ1-4	TRBV6-6	-	-	CASSYLGGISEKLFF	TGTGCCAGCAGTTATTTGGGGGGCATTTCAGAAAAACTGTTTTTT
TRBJ2-5	TRBV7-3	once	-	CASSTQGFGETQYF	TGTGCCAGCAGCACCCAGGGGTTCGGGGAGACCCAGTACTTC
TRBJ2-7	TRBV9	-	-	CASSPGSAGYEQYF	TGTGCCAGCAGCCCGGGGTCAGCCGGCTACGAGCAGTACTTC
TRBJ2-5	TRBV19	once	TRBD2	CASSSRPGLAGETQYF	TGTGCCAGTAGTTCGCGACCGGGACTAGCGGGAGAGACCCAGTACTTC
TRBJ1-5	TRBV30	-	-	CAWSSGVITNQPQHF	TGTGCCTGGAGTTCAGGCGTTATAACCAATCAGCCCCAGCATTTT
TRBJ1-2	TRBV6-6	-	-	CASSSAETRMEYGYTF	TGTGCCAGCAGTTCCGCCGAGACGAGGATGGAGTATGGCTACACCTTC
TRBJ1-3	TRBV28	-	-	CASSSRGSGNTIYF	TGTGCCAGCAGTTCCCGTGGGTCTGGAAACACCATATATTTT
TRBJ2-7	TRBV5-8	-	-	CASSSLGGGIYEQYF	TGTGCCAGCAGCTCGCTGGGAGGGGGCATATACGAGCAGTACTTC
TRBJ2-7	TRBV19	-	-	CASAPGTSYEQYF	TGTGCCAGTGCTCCCGGGACTTCCTACGAGCAGTACTTC
TRBJ2-1	TRBV7-9	-	-	CASSRVMDSYNEQFF	TGTGCCAGCAGCAGAGTCATGGACTCCTACAATGAGCAGTTCTTC
TRBJ2-7	TRBV7-9	-	-	CASSLPGHAYEQYF	TGTGCCAGCAGCTTACCGGGACATGCCTACGAGCAGTACTTC
TRBJ2-7	TRBV28	-	-	CASSLGGGSYEQYF	TGTGCCAGCAGTTTAGGTGGGGGCTCCTACGAGCAGTACTTC
TRBJ2-3	TRBV19	-	-	CASSIDPRTADTQYF	TGTGCCAGTAGTATAGATCCCCGGACAGCAGATACGCAGTATTTT
TRBJ2-7	TRBV28	once	-	CASSPPGAGASYEQYF	TGTGCCAGCAGTCCCCCCGGAGCAGGGGCCTCCTACGAGCAGTACTTC
TRBJ1-2	TRBV28	-	TRBD1	CASSLGTANYGYTF	TGTGCCAGCAGTTTAGGGACAGCGAACTATGGCTACACCTTC
TRBJ2-7	TRBV19	-	TRBD1	CASSLPGQGSYEQYF	TGTGCCAGTAGTCTTCCGGGACAGGGATCCTACGAGCAGTACTTC
TRBJ2-7	TRBV19	-	-	CASSTGLFSYEQYF	TGTGCCAGTAGTACGGGACTTTTCTCCTACGAGCAGTACTTC
TRBJ2-1	TRBV10-2	-	-	CASSESHGEQFF	TGCGCCAGCAGTGAGTCGCACGGCGAGCAGTTCTTC
TRBJ1-2	TRBV4-1	few	-	CASSQDGGDLNVRAYGYTF	TGCGCCAGCAGCCAAGATGGGGGGGACCTCAATGTCCGGGCCTATGGCTACACCTTC
TRBJ2-7	TRBV30	-	-	CAWSGVNYEQYF	TGTGCCTGGAGTGGGGTCAACTACGAGCAGTACTTC
TRBJ1-1	TRBV7-8	few	-	CASSLALIWNTEAFF	TGTGCCAGCAGCTTAGCCCTGATATGGAACACTGAAGCTTTCTTT
TRBJ2-7	TRBV29-1	once	TRBD1	CSVDYGTGGHEQYF	TGCAGCGTTGATTATGGGACAGGGGGTCACGAGCAGTACTTC
TRBJ1-2	TRBV30	-	-	CAWSEGDYGYTF	TGTGCCTGGAGTGAAGGGGACTATGGCTACACCTTC
TRBJ2-5	TRBV28	-	TRBD2	CASSPRGREGQETQYF	TGTGCCAGCAGTCCCCGGGGGCGGGAGGGCCAAGAGACCCAGTACTTC
TRBJ1-1	TRBV7-8	-	TRBD1	CASRPTGDGGSEAFF	TGTGCCAGCAGACCCACAGGGGACGGTGGGTCTGAAGCTTTCTTT
TRBJ2-7	TRBV7-9	few	-	CASSSLHYEQYF	TGTGCCAGCAGCTCCTTGCACTACGAGCAGTACTTC
TRBJ2-2	TRBV7-9	medium-sized	-	CASHPQDRNTGELFF	TGTGCCAGCCATCCCCAGGACAGGAACACCGGGGAGCTGTTTTTT
TRBJ2-1	TRBV4-1	-	-	CASSLEGGRISYNEQFF	TGCGCCAGCAGCCTGGAGGGGGGCCGCATCTCCTACAATGAGCAGTTCTTC
TRBJ2-6	TRBV7-3	-	-	CASSLGQLGANVLTF	TGTGCCAGCAGCTTAGGACAACTTGGGGCCAACGTCCTGACTTTC
TRBJ2-7	TRBV15	-	-	CATSRDQEHEQYF	TGTGCCACCAGCAGAGATCAGGAACACGAGCAGTACTTC
TRBJ1-3	TRBV4-1	-	-	CASSQVPTGGNTIYF	TGCGCCAGCAGCCAAGTCCCGACTGGGGGAAACACCATATATTTT
TRBJ2-7	TRBV7-8	-	TRBD1	CASSLDGQGGVEQYF	TGTGCCAGCAGCTTAGACGGACAGGGAGGAGTCGAGCAGTACTTC
TRBJ1-1	TRBV5-6	-	-	CASSPRWPRDAPDTEAFF	TGTGCCAGCAGCCCCCGGTGGCCCCGGGACGCCCCGGACACTGAAGCTTTCTTT
TRBJ2-5	TRBV11-2	-	-	CASSDIRREETQYF	TGTGCCAGCAGCGACATCAGGAGGGAAGAGACCCAGTACTTC
TRBJ1-2	TRBV6-5	-	TRBD1	CASSYRTGNYGYTF	TGTGCCAGCAGTTACCGGACAGGGAACTATGGCTACACCTTC
TRBJ2-7	TRBV6-1	-	TRBD1	CASREKPGGSNEQYF	TGTGCCAGCAGGGAAAAACCAGGGGGCTCCAACGAGCAGTACTTC
TRBJ2-3	TRBV27	-	TRBD2	CASSRVAGGTTDTQYF	TGTGCCAGCTCCCGGGTAGCGGGAGGGACCACAGATACGCAGTATTTT
TRBJ2-3	TRBV7-6	-	-	CASSLAHRLDRTDTQYF	TGTGCCAGCAGCTTAGCGCACAGACTCGACAGAACAGATACGCAGTATTTT
TRBJ2-3	TRBV28	-	TRBD2	CASNVAGGTDTQYF	TGTGCCAGCAACGTAGCGGGGGGCACAGATACGCAGTATTTT
TRBJ2-3	TRBV9	-	TRBD2	CASSVVPTWSGRAVDTQYF	TGTGCCAGCAGCGTAGTACCGACATGGAGCGGGAGGGCCGTAGATACGCAGTATTTT